This TCR beta chain was documented in a study of T cells in Graves' hyperthyroidism and ophthalmopathy. Absence of ophthalmopathy progression within 18 months defined stable Graves' hyperthyroidism. The study left out patients who had uncontrolled infection, other autoimmune disease, pregnancy or lactation. The PBMCs were sourced from fresh peripheral blood (around 10 ml). V gave up 2 bases and J gave up 5 bases; unmatched junction bases: 6. The germline CDR1 and CDR2 sequences are SEHNR and FQNEAQ (reference sequence). The CDR3 loop spans 16 amino acids. There were TCR beta CDR3 regions amplified from RNA transcripts. During a first-round RT-PCR of the TCR CDR3, the HTBI primer set was used. Using its own MiXCR run on the multiplex PCR reads, TCRdb lists one record per CDR3 protein. The sample has roughly 300,000 distinct CDR3 sequences, around a fifth seen once.

The sample consisted of blood. The chain has TRBV7-9 and TRBJ2-1; 10 bases align to TRBD2. The TCR comes from a woman between 45 and 65 years old with Graves' hyperthyroidism. CDR3 DNA: TGTGCCAGCAGCTTAAGGGTAGCGGGAGGAGACAATGAGCAGTTCTTC. Translated: CASSLRVAGGDNEQFF.